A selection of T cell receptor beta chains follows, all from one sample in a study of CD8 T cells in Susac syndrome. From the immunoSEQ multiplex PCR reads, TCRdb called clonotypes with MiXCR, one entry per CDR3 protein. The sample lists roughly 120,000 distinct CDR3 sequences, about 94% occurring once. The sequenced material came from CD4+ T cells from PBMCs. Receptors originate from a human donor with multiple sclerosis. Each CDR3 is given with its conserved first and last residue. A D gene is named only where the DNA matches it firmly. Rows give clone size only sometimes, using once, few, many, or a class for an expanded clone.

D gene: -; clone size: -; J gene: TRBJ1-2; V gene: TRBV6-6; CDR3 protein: CASSYGGGYGYTF; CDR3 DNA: TGTGCCAGCAGTTACGGTGGTGGCTATGGCTACACCTTC
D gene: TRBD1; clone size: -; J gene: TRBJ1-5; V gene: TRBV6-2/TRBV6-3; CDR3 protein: CASSRSRQGYNQPQHF; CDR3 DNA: TGTGCCAGCAGTCGTTCCCGACAGGGGTACAATCAGCCCCAGCATTTT
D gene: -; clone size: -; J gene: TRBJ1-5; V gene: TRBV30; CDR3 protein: CAWSDGLMRRGLRSSNQPQHF; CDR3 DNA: TGTGCCTGGAGCGACGGGTTAATGCGTCGGGGGCTCCGATCTAGCAATCAGCCCCAGCATTTT
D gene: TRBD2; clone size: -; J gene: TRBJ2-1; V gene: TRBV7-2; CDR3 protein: CASSLGLTNEQFF; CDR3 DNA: TGTGCCAGCAGCTTGGGACTAACCAATGAGCAGTTCTTC
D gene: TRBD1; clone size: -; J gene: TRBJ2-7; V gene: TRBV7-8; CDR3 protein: CASSLGVTGGGYEQYF; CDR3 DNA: TGTGCCAGCAGCTTAGGGGTGACAGGGGGCGGCTACGAGCAGTACTTC
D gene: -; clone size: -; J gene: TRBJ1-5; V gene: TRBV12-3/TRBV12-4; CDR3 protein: CASSRFNRNQPQHF; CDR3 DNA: TGTGCCAGCAGTCGGTTTAACAGAAATCAGCCCCAGCATTTT
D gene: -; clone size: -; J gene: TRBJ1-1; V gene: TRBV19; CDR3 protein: CASSRQGPNTEAFF; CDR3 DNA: TGTGCCAGTAGTCGTCAGGGACCAAACACTGAAGCTTTCTTT
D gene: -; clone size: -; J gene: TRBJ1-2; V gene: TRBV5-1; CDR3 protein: CASSNEGRGASYTF; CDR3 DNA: TGCGCCAGCAGCAACGAAGGGCGGGGGGCGAGCTACACCTTC
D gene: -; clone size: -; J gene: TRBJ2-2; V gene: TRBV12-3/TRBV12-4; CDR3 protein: CASSIGTLPSGELFF; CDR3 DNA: TGTGCCAGCAGTATAGGGACCCTCCCGAGCGGGGAGCTGTTTTTT
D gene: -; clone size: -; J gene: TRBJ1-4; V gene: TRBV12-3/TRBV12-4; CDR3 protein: CASSSQGTGKLFF; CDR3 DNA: TGTGCCAGCAGTTCGCAAGGGACGGGGAAACTGTTTTTT
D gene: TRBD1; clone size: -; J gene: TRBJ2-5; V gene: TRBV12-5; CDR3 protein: CASGLDRIKTQYF; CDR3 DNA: TGTGCTAGTGGACTGGACAGGATCAAGACCCAGTACTTC
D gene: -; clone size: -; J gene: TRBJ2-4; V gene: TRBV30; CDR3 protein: CAWSINENIQYF; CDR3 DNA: TGTGCCTGGAGTATCAACGAAAACATTCAGTACTTC
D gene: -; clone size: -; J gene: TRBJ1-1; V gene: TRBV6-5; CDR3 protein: CASRRTGEGAFF; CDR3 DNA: TGTGCCAGCAGGAGAACAGGAGAAGGAGCTTTCTTT
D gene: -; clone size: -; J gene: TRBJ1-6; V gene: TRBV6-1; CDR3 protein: CASSEQSGDPLHF; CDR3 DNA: TGTGCCAGCAGTGAACAGAGTGGGGATCCCCTCCACTTT
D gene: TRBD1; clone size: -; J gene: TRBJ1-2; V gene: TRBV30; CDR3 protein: CAWTGQGARNYGYTF; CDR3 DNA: TGTGCCTGGACTGGACAGGGGGCGCGGAACTATGGCTACACCTTC
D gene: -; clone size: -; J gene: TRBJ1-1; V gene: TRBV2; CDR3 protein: CASSEMGPYGAEAFF; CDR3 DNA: TGTGCCAGCAGTGAGATGGGGCCCTATGGGGCTGAAGCTTTCTTT
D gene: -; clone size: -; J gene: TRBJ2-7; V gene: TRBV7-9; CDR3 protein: CASSFMVYEQYF; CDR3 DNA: TGTGCCAGCAGCTTCATGGTGTACGAGCAGTACTTC
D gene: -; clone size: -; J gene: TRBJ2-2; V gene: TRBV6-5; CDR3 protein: CASQTRDRYGGELFF; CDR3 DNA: TGTGCCAGCCAGACCAGGGATAGGTACGGCGGGGAGCTGTTTTTT
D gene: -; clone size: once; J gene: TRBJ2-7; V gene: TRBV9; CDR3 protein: CASSVGVGVGEQYF; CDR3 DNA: TGTGCCAGCAGCGTAGGGGTAGGGGTTGGCGAGCAGTACTTC
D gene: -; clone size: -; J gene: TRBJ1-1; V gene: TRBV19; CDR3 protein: CASSIRANTEAFF; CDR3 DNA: TGTGCCAGTAGTATTCGCGCGAACACTGAAGCTTTCTTT
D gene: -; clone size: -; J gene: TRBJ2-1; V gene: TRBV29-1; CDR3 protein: CSVQVSYNEQFF; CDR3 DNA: TGCAGCGTGCAGGTGTCCTACAATGAGCAGTTCTTC
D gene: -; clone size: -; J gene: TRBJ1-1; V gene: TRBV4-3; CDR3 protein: CASSQMGGGAFF; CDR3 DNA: TGCGCCAGCAGCCAGATGGGAGGGGGGGCTTTCTTT
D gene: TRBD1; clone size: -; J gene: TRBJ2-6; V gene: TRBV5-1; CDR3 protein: CASSQQGAAGANVLTF; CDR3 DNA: TGCGCCAGCAGCCAACAGGGGGCTGCTGGGGCCAACGTCCTGACTTTC
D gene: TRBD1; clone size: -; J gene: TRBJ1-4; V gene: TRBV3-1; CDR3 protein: CASSQGGTGLEEKLFF; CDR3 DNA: TGTGCCAGCAGCCAAGGGGGGACAGGTTTAGAAGAAAAACTGTTTTTT
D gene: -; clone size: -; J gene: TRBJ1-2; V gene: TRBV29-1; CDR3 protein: CSVEGSLDYGYTF; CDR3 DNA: TGCAGCGTTGAGGGAAGCCTAGACTATGGCTACACCTTC
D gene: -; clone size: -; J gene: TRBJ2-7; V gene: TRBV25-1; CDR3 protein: CASSGGEQYF; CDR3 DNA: TGTGCCAGCAGTGGCGGGGAGCAGTACTTC
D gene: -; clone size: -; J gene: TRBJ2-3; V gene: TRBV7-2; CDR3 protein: CASSLYTDTQYF; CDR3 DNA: TGTGCCAGCAGCTTGTACACAGATACGCAGTATTTT
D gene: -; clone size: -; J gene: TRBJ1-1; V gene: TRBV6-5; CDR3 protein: CASSLVIAGSGAFF; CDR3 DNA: TGTGCCAGCAGTTTAGTGATTGCCGGCTCCGGAGCTTTCTTT
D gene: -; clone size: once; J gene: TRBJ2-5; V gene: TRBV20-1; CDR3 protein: CSARQLETQYF; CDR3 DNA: TGCAGTGCTAGACAATTAGAGACCCAGTACTTC
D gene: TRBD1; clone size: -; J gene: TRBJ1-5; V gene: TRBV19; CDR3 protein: CATSGGTGTISNQPQHF; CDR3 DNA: TGTGCCACTTCTGGGGGGACAGGAACGATCAGCAATCAGCCCCAGCATTTT
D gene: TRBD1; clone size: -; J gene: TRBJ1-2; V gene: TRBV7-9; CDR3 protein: CASSPDRADGYTF; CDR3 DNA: TGTGCCAGCAGCCCCGACAGGGCCGATGGCTACACCTTC
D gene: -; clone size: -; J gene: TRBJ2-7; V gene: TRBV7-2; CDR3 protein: CASNSRAGISYEQYF; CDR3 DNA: TGTGCCAGCAACTCAAGGGCAGGGATCTCCTACGAGCAGTACTTC
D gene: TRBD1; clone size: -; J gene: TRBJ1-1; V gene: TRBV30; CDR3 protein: CACRDRATEAFF; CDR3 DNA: TGTGCCTGCCGGGACAGGGCCACTGAAGCTTTCTTT
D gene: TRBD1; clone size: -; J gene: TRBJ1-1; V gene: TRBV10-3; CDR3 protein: CAISEPRTGAYTEAFF; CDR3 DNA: TGTGCCATCAGTGAGCCAAGGACAGGAGCGTACACTGAAGCTTTCTTT
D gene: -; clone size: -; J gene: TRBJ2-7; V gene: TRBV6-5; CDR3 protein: CASTRTALTYEQYF; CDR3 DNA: TGTGCCAGCACCCGGACTGCATTAACCTACGAGCAGTACTTC
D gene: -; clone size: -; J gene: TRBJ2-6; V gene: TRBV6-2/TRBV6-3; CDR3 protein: CASSTQAFGSGANVLTF; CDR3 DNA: TGTGCCAGCAGTACCCAAGCGTTCGGGTCTGGGGCCAACGTCCTGACTTTC
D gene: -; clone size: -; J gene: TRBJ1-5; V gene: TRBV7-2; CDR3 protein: CASSVHRDQPQHF; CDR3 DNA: TGTGCCAGCAGTGTCCATCGAGATCAGCCCCAGCATTTT
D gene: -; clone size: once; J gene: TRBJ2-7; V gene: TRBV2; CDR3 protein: CASSDPDEQYF; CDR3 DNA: TGTGCCAGCAGTGACCCCGATGAGCAGTACTTC
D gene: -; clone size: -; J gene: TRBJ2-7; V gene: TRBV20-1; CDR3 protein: CSALRRASTYEQYF; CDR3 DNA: TGCAGTGCCCTCCGGAGGGCTTCGACCTACGAGCAGTACTTC
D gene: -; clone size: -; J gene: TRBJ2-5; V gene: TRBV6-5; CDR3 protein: CASSSPRTEETQYF; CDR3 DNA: TGTGCCAGCAGTTCGCCACGGACGGAAGAGACCCAGTACTTC
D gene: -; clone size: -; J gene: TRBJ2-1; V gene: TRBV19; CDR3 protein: CASSIGVARFF; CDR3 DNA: TGTGCCAGTAGTATAGGGGTAGCTCGGTTCTTC
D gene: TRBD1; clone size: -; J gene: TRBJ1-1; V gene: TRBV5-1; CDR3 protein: CASSLGQGFLGGTEAFF; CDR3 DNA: TGCGCCAGCAGCTTGGGACAGGGGTTTCTAGGAGGCACTGAAGCTTTCTTT